The clone carrying this T cell receptor beta chain was seen a few times. Its antigen is not known. The data were produced by immunoSEQ multiplex PCR, yet TCRdb's version contains in-frame clones alone and is incomplete. Altogether approximately 5,300 clones are present, less than 75% being singletons, with the ten largest covering approximately 41%. This entry belongs to a study of CD8 T cell repertoires and HIV-1 epitope variants. The study's findings and limits: Some ten antigen-specific TCR beta clonotypes were found; six seemed cross-reactive to variants.

CDR3 length equals 17 residues. V shed 0 bases and J 0 bases; nucleotides not matched to a gene: 8. Germline CDR1 reads SNHLY; CDR2 reads FYNNEI. The chain combines TRBV2 with TRBJ2-7; 7 bases map to TRBD1. The sample was cultured CD8+ T cells derived from PBMCs. The clonotype was recovered from a male donor with HIV. CDR3 region: CASSEAQTGPFSYEQYF. CDR3 nucleotides: TGTGCCAGCAGTGAAGCGCAGACAGGGCCATTCTCCTACGAGCAGTACTTC. Combining the CDR3 with reference TRBV2 and TRBJ2-7 gives the whole variable domain EPEVTQTPSHQVTQMGQEVILRCVPISNHLYFYWYRQILGQKVEFLVSFYNNEISEKSEIFDDQFSVERPDGSNFTLKIRSTKLEDSAMYFCASSEAQTGPFSYEQYFGPGTRLTVT.